The 4 T cell receptor beta chains presented below share a single source sample, sequenced in a study of beta chain features in type 1 diabetes. Broader study findings: Researchers report that Type 1 diabetes patients had moderately but significantly shorter TCRB CDR3s across all four CD4+ subsets.

No antigens are known for them. Expressed TCRB transcripts got sequenced, as all isolated RNA was reverse transcribed. Measured with immunoSEQ multiplex PCR; TCRdb has only the in-frame clones, and not every one. Of roughly 230,000 clones detected, about a tenth appear once; the ten largest clones hold around 0.017%. The sequencing sample was made of naive CD4+ T cells from blood. These receptors were collected from a man aged 30-40 years with type 1 diabetes.

The table lists this clone with a few counts. The J gene is TRBJ2-3, the V gene TRBV21-1; the table calls TRBD1, which could not be checked here. TRBV21-1 is assigned pseudogene status. This CDR3 contains 14 residues. The CDR3 protein is CASSPDRDTDTQYF. In nucleotides, the CDR3 is TGTGCCAGCAGTCCTGACAGGGACACAGATACGCAGTATTTT.

This clone has more than one count but fewer than ten. V and J are TRBV6-1 and TRBJ2-3, with D maybe TRBD2 (5 bases). This CDR3 is 14 amino acids long. Germline values: CDR1 MNHNS, CDR2 SASEGT. Trimming removed 5 bases at V and 4 bases at J, with 13 bases between. The CDR3 DNA is TGTGCCAGCAGTCCCAGGAGAGGGCCAGATACGCAGTATTTT. Encoded protein: CASSPRRGPDTQYF.

This chain links TRBV4-1 with TRBJ2-3; 8 bases fit TRBD2. Unmatched junction bases numbered 5, after V lost 7 bases and J lost 8 bases. The CDR3 totals 12 residues. Germline CDR1 reads MGHRA; CDR2 reads YSYEKL. The CDR3 nucleotides read TGCGCCAGCACCTCTCTAGCGGGTACGCAGTATTTT. It translates to CASTSLAGTQYF.

This chain links TRBV19 with TRBJ1-1; a possible D gene is TRBD1 (5 bases). Trimming took 6 bases from V and 2 from J, leaving 10 bases between them. CDR1 and CDR2 from the germline V gene are LNHDA and SQIVND (reference sequence). This CDR3 is built from 13 residues. As DNA, the CDR3 is TGTGCCAGTAGCGACAGAGTCAACACTGAAGCTTTCTTT. This sequence encodes CASSDRVNTEAFF.